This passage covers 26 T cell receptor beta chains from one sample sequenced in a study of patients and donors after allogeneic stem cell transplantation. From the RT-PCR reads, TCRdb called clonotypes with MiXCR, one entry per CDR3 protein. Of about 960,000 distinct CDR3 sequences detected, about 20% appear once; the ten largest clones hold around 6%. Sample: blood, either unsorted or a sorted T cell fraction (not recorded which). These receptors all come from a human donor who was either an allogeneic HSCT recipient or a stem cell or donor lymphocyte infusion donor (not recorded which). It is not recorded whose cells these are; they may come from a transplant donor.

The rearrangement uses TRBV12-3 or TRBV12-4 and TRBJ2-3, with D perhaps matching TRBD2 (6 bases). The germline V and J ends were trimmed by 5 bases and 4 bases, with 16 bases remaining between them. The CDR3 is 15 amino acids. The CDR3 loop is CASSLLGGKADTQYF. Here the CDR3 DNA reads TGTGCCAGCAGTCTCCTTGGAGGGAAGGCAGATACGCAGTATTTT.

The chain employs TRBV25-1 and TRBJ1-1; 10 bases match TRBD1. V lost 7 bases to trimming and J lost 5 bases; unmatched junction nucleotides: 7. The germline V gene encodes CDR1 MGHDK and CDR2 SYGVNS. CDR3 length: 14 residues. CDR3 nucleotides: TGTGCCAGCACCCCTTGGACAGGGGGGACTGAAGCTTTCTTT. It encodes CASTPWTGGTEAFF.

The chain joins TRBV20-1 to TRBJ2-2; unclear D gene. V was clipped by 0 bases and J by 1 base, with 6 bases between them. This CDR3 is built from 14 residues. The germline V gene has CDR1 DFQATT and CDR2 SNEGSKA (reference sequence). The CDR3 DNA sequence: TGCAGTGCTAGAGAAACAGAGAACACCGGGGAGCTGTTTTTT. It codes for CSARETENTGELFF.

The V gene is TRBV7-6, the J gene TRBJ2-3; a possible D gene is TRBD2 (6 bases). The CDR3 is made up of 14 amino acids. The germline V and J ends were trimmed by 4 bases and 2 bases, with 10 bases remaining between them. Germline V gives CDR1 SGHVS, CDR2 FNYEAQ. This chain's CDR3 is CASSSRDFTDTQYF. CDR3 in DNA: TGTGCCAGCAGCTCCCGGGACTTCACAGATACGCAGTATTTT.

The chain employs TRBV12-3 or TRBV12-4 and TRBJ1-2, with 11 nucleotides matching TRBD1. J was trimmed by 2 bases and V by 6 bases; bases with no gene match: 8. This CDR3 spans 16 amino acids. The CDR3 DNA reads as TGTGCCAGCAGCAGAACCGGGACAGGGGGAAACTATGGCTACACCTTC. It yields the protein CASSRTGTGGNYGYTF.

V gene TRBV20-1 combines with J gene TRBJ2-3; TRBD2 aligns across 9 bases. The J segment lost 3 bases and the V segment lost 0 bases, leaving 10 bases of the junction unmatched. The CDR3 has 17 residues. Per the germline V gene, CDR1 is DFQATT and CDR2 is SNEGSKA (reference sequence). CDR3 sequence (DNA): TGCAGTGCTAGAGATAGGCGGGCGGGGGGGCCGACAGATACGCAGTATTTT. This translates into CSARDRRAGGPTDTQYF.

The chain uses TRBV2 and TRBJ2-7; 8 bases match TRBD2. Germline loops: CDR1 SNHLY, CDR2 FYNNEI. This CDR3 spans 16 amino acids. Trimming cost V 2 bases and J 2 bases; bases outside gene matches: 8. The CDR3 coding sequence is TGTGCCAGCAGTGAATGGGCTAGCGGGCCCCCCTACGAGCAGTACTTC. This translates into CASSEWASGPPYEQYF.

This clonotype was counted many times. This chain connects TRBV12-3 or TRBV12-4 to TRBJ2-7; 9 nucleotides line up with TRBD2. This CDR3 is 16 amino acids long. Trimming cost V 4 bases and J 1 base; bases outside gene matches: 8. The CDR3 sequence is CASSYSAGGISYEQYF. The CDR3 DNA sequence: TGTGCCAGCAGTTACTCCGCGGGGGGGATATCCTACGAGCAGTACTTC.

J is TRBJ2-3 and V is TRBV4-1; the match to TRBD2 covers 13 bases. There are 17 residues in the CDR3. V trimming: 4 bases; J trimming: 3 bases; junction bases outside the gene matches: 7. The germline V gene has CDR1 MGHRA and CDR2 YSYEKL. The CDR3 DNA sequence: TGCGCCAGCAGCCGGCTTACTAGCGGGGGGGCAACAGATACGCAGTATTTT. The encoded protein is CASSRLTSGGATDTQYF.

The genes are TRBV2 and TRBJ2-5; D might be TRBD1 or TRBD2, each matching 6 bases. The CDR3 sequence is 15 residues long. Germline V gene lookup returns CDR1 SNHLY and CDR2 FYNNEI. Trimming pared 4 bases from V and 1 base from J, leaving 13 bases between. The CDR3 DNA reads TGTGCCAGCAGTGCCCGACCGGGGGCCCAAGAGACCCAGTACTTC. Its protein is CASSARPGAQETQYF.

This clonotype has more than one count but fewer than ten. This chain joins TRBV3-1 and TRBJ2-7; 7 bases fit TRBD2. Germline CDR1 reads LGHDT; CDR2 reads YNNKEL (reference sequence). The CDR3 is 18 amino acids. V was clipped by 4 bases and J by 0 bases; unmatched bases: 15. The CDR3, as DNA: TGTGCCAGCAGCCCAGCTAGCGGCCGTCAACTTTACTCCTACGAGCAGTACTTC. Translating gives CASSPASGRQLYSYEQYF.

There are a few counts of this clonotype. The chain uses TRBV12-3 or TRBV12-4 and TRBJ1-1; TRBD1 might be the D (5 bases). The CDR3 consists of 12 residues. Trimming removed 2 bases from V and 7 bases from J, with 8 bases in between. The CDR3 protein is CASSLSGREAFF. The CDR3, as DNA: TGTGCCAGCAGTTTATCGGGGCGTGAAGCTTTCTTT.

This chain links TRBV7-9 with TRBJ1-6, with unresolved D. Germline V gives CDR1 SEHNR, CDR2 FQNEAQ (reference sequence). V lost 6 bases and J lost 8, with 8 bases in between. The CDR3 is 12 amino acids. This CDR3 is CASRVSDSPLHF. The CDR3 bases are TGTGCCAGCAGGGTTTCCGATTCACCCCTCCACTTT.

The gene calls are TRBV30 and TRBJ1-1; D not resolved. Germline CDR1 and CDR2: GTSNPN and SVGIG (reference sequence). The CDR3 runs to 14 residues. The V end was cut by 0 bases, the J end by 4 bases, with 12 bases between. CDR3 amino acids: CAWSVAGGGTEAFF. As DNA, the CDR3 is TGTGCCTGGAGTGTGGCGGGAGGCGGCACTGAAGCTTTCTTT.

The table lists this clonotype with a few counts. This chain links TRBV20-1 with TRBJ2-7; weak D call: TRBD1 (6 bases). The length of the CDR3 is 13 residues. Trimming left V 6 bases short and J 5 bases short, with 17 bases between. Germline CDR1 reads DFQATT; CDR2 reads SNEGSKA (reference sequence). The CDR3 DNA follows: TGCAGTGCGGAGACGGACAGTAGCGACGAGCAGTACTTC. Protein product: CSAETDSSDEQYF.

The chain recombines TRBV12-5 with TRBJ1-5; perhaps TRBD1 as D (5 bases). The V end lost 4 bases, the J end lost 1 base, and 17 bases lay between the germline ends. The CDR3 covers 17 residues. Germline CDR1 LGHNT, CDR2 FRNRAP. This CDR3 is CASGSHYDRDSNQPQHF. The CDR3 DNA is TGTGCTAGTGGTTCGCACTACGACCGGGACAGCAATCAGCCCCAGCATTTT.

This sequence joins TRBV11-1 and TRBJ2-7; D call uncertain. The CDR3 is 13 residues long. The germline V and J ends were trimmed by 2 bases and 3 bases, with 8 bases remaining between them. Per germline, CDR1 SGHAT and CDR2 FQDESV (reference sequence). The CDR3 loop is CASSLRRFYEQYF. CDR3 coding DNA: TGTGCCAGCAGCTTACGCCGGTTCTACGAGCAGTACTTC. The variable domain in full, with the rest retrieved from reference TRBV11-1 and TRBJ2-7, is EAEVAQSPRYKITEKSQAVAFWCDPISGHATLYWYRQILGQGPELLVQFQDESVVDDSQLPKDRFSAERLKGVDSTLKIQPAELGDSAMYLCASSLRRFYEQYFGPGTRLTVT.

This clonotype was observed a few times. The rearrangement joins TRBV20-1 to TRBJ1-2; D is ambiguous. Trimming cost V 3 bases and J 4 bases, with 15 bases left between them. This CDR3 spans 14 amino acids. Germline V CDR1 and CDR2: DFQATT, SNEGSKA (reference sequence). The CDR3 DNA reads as TGCAGTGCTAGTGGCTTGGCCGACGGCTATGGCTACACCTTC. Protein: CSASGLADGYGYTF.

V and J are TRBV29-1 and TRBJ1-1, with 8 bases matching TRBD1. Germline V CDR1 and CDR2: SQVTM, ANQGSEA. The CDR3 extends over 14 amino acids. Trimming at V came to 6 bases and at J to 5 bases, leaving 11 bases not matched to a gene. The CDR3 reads CSVQGGQGGTEAFF. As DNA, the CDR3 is TGCAGCGTCCAAGGCGGACAGGGAGGAACTGAAGCTTTCTTT.

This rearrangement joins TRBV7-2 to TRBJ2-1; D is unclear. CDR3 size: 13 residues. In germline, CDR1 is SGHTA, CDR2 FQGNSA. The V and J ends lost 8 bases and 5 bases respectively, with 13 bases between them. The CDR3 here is CASQRKLNNEQFF. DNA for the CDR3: TGTGCCAGCCAGAGGAAACTAAACAATGAGCAGTTCTTC.

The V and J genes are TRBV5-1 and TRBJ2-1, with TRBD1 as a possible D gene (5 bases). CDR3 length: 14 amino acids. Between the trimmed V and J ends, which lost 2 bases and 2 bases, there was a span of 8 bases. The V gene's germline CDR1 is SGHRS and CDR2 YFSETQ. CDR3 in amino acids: CASSFPGTYNEQFF. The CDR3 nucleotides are TGCGCCAGCAGCTTCCCAGGGACCTACAATGAGCAGTTCTTC. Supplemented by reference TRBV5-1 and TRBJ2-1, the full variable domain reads KAGVTQTPRYLIKTRGQQVTLSCSPISGHRSVSWYQQTPGQGLQFLFEYFSETQRNKGNFPGRFSGRQFSNSRSEMNVSTLELGDSALYLCASSFPGTYNEQFFGPGTRLTVL.

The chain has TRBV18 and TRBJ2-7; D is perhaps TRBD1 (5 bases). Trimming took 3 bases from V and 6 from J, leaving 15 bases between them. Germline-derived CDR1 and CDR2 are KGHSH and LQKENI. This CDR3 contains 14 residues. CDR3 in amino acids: CASSPRSLDSEQYF. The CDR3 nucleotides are TGTGCCAGCTCACCGCGCAGCCTAGACAGCGAGCAGTACTTC. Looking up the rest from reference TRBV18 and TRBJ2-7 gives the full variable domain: NAGVMQNPRHLVRRRGQEARLRCSPMKGHSHVYWYRQLPEEGLKFMVYLQKENIIDESGMPKERFSAEFPKEGPSILRIQQVVRGDSAAYFCASSPRSLDSEQYFGPGTRLTVT.

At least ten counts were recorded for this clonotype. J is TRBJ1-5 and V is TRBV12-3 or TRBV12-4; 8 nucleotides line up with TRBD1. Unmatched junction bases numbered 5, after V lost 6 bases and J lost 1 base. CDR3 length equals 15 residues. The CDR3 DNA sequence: TGTGCCAGCAGACGGGGACAGGCGAGCAATCAGCCCCAGCATTTT. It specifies CASRRGQASNQPQHF.

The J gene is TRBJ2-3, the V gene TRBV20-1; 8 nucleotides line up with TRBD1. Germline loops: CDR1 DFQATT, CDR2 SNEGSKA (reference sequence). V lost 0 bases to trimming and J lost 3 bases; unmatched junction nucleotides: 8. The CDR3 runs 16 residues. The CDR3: CSARDPTGGGTDTQYF. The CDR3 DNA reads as TGCAGTGCTAGAGATCCTACAGGGGGAGGAACAGATACGCAGTATTTT.

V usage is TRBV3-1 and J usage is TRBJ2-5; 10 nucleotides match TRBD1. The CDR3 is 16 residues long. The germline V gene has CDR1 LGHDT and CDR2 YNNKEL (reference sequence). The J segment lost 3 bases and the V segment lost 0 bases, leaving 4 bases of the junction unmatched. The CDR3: CASSQDWDRGEETQYF. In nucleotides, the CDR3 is TGTGCCAGCAGCCAAGACTGGGACAGGGGAGAAGAGACCCAGTACTTC.

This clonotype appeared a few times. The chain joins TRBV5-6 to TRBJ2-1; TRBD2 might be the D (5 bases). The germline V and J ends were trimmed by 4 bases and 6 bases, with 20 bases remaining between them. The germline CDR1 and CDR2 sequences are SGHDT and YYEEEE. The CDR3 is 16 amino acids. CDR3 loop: CASSPLSPGEGNEQFF. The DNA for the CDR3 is TGTGCCAGCAGCCCACTAAGCCCCGGGGAAGGCAATGAGCAGTTCTTC.